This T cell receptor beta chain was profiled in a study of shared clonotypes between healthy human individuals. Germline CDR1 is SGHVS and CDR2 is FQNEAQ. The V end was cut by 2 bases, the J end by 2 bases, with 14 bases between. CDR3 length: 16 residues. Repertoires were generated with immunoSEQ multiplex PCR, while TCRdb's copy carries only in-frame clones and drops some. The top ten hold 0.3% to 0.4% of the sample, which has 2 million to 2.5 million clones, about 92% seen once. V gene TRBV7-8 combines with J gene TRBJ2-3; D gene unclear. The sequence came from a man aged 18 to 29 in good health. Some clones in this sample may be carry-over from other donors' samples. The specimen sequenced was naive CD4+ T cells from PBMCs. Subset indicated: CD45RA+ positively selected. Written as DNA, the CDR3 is TGTGCCAGCAGCTTAAACGTCCAAGGCGCCACAGATACGCAGTATTTT. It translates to CASSLNVQGATDTQYF.